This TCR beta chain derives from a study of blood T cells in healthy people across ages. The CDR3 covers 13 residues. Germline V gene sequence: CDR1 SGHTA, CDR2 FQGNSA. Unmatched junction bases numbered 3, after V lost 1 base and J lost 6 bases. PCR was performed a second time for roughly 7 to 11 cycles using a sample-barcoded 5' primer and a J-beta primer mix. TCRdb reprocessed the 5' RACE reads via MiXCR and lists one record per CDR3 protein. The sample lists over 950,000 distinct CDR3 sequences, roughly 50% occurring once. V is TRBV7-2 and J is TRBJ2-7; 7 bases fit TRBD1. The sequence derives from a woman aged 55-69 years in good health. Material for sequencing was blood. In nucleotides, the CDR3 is TGTGCCAGCAGCTTAGGAGGGGGCGTCGAGCAGTACTTC. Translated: CASSLGGGVEQYF.